This T cell receptor (beta chain) was identified during a study of vaccination and CD4 T cells after COVID-19. Study overall: A few convalescent patients were sampled post-vaccination (at day 14 and at days 161 to 241).

From the PCR reads, TCRdb called clonotypes with MiXCR, one entry per CDR3 protein. The sample shows some 27,000 distinct CDR3 sequences, 51% of them seen only once. With 7 bases removed from V and 3 bases from J, the gap between germline ends came to 8 bases. This CDR3 spans 11 amino acids. Germline CDR1 and CDR2: DFQATT and SNEGSKA (reference sequence). Whole-study findings and limits: Post-vaccination reactive clonotypes (median around 40) did not differ significantly from post-infection (approximately 20).

As for time point: late sampling 161 to 241 days after vaccination in a few convalescent patients. Concerning this clonotype itself: As yet, its antigen is unknown.

J is TRBJ2-3 and V is TRBV20-1; D call uncertain. The sample in question was CD4+ T cells from blood, obtained about 7 months after SARS-CoV-2 vaccination. This TCR was recovered from a human donor who had recovered from COVID-19. DNA for the CDR3: TGCAGTGTGACCAGAACAGATACGCAGTATTTT. Translation gives CSVTRTDTQYF.